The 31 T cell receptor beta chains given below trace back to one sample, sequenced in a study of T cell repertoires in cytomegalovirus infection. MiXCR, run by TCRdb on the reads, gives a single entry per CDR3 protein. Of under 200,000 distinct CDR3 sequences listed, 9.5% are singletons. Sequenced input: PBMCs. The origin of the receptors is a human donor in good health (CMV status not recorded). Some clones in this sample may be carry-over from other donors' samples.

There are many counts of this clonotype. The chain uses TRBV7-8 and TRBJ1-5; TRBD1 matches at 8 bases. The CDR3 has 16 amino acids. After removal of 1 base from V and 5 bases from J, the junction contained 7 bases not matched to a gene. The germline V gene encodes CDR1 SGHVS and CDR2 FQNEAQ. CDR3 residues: CASSLEVGTGYQPQHF. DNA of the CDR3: TGTGCCAGCAGCTTAGAAGTCGGGACAGGCTATCAGCCCCAGCATTTT.

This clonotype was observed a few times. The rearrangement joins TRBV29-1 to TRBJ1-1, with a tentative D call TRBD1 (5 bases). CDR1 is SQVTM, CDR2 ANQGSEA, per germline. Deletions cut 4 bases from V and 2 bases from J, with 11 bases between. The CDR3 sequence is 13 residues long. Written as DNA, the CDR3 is TGCAGCGTTGCTAGACAGACCAACACTGAAGCTTTCTTT. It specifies CSVARQTNTEAFF.

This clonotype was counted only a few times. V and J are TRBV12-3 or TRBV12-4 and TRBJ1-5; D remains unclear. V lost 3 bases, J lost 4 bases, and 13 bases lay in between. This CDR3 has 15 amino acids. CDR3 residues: CASSLVVGNNQPQHF. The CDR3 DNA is TGTGCCAGCAGTTTGGTGGTGGGAAATAATCAGCCCCAGCATTTT.

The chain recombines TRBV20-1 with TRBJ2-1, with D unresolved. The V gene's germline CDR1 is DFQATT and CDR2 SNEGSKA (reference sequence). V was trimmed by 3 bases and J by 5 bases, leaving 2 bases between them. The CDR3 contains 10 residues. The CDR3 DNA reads TGCAGTGCTAGGGACAATGAGCAGTTCTTC. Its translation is CSARDNEQFF.

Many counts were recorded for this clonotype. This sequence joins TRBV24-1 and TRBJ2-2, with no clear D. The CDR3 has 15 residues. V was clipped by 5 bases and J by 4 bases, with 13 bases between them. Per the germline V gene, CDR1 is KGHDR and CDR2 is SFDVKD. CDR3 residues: CATSATVGATGELFF. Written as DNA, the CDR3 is TGTGCCACCAGTGCTACGGTGGGTGCCACCGGGGAGCTGTTTTTT.

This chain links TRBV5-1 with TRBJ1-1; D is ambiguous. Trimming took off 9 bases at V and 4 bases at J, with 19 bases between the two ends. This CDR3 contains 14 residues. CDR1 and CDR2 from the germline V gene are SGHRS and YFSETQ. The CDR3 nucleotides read TGCGCCACCAGGCAGGAGGTGGTAGGCACTGAAGCTTTCTTT. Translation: CATRQEVVGTEAFF.

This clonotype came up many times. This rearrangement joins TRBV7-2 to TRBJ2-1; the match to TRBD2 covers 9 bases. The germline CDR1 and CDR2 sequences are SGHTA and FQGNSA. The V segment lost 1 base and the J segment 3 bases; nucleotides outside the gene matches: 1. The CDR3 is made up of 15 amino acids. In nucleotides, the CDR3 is TGTGCCAGCAGCTTAGGGACTAGCGTCTACAATGAGCAGTTCTTC. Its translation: CASSLGTSVYNEQFF.

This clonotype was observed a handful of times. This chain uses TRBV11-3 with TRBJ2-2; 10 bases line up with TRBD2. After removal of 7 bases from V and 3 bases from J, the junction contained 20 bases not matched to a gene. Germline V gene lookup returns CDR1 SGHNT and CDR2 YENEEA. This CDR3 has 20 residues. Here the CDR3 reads CASILGALAGGHKDTGELFF. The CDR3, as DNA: TGTGCCAGCATCCTAGGGGCCTTAGCGGGAGGTCACAAGGACACCGGGGAGCTGTTTTTT.

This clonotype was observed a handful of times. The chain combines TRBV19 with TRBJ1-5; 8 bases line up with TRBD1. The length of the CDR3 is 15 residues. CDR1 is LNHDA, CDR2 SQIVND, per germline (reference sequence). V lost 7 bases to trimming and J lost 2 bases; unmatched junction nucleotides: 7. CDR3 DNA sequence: TGTGCCAGTACCACCGGACAGGGTGGCAATCAGCCCCAGCATTTT. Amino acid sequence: CASTTGQGGNQPQHF.

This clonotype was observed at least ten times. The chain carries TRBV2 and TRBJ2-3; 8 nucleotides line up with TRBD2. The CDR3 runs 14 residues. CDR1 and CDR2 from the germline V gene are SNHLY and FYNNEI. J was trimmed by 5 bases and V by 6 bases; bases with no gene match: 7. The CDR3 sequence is CASSSGSDGDTQYF. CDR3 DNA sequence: TGTGCCAGCAGCAGCGGGAGTGATGGAGATACGCAGTATTTT.

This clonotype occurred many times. The CDR3: CASSPQTRNQPQHF. The CDR3 DNA reads as TGTGCCAGCAGCCCGCAGACCCGCAATCAGCCCCAGCATTTT. J is TRBJ1-5 and V is TRBV7-2; D remains ambiguous. V lost 5 bases and J lost 2, with 10 bases in between. Germline V lookup: CDR1 SGHTA, CDR2 FQGNSA. The CDR3 is made up of 14 amino acids.

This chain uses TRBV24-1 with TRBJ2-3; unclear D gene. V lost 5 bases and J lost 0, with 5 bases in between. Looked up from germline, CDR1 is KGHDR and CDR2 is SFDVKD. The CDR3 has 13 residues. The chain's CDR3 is CATSVGSTDTQYF. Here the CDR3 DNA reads TGTGCCACCAGTGTTGGGAGCACAGATACGCAGTATTTT.

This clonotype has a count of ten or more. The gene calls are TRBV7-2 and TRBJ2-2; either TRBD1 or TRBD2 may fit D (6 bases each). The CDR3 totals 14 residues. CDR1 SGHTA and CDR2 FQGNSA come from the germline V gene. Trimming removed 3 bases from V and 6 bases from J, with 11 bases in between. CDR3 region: CASSFLGGAGELFF. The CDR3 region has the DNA TGTGCCAGCAGCTTCCTCGGGGGCGCCGGGGAGCTGTTTTTT.

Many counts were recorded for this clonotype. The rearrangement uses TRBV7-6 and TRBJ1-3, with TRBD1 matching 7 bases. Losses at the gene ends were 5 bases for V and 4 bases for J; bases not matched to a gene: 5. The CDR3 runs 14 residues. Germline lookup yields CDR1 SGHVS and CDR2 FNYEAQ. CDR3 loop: CASSPTGLGNTIYF. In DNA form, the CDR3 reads TGTGCCAGCAGCCCGACAGGGCTGGGAAACACCATATATTTT.

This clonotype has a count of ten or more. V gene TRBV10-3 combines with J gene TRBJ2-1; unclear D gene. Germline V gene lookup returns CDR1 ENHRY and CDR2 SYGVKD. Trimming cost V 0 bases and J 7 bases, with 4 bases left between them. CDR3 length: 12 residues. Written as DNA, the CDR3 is TGTGCCATCAGTGAGTCGGGGAATGAGCAGTTCTTC. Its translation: CAISESGNEQFF.

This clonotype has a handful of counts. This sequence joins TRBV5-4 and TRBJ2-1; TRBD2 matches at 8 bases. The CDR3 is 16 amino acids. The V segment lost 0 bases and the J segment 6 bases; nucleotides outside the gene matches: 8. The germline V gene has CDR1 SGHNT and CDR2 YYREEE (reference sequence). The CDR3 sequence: CASSLAGGPNLNEQFF. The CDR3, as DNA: TGTGCCAGCAGCTTGGCGGGAGGGCCGAATCTCAATGAGCAGTTCTTC.

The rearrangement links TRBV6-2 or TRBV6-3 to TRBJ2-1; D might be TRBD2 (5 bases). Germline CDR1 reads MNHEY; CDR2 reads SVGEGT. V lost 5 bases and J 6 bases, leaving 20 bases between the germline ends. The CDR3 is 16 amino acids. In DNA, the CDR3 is TGTGCCAGCAGTCATGCCCTCAATGTGCGGGCCAATGAGCAGTTCTTC. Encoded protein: CASSHALNVRANEQFF.

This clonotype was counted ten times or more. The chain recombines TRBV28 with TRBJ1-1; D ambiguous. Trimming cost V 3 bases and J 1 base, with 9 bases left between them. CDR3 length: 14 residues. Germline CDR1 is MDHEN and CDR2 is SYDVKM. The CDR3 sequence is CASSFPIGNTEAFF. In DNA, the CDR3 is TGTGCCAGCAGTTTCCCCATAGGGAACACTGAAGCTTTCTTT.

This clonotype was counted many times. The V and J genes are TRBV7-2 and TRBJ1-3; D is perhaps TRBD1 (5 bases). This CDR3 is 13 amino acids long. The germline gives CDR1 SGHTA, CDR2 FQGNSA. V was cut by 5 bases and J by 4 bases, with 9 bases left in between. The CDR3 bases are TGTGCCAGCAGCCCGGGGCCCGGAAACACCATATATTTT. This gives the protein CASSPGPGNTIYF.

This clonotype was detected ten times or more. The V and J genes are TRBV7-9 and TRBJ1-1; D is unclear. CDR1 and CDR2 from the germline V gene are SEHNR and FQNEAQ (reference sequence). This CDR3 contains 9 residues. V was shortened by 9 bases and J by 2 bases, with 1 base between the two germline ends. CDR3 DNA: TGTGCCAGTAACACTGAAGCTTTCTTT. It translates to CASNTEAFF.

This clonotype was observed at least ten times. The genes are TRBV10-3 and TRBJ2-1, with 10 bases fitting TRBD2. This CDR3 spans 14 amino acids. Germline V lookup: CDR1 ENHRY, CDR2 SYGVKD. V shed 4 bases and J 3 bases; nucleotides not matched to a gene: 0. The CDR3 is CAISASGGYNEQFF. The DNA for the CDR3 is TGTGCCATCAGTGCTAGCGGGGGCTACAATGAGCAGTTCTTC.

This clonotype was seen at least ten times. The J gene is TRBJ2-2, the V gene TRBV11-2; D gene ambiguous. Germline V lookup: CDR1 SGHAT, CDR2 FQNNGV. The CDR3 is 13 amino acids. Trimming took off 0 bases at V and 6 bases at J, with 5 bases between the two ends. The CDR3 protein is CASSLDRAGELFF. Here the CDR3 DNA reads TGTGCCAGCAGCTTAGATCGCGCCGGGGAGCTGTTTTTT.

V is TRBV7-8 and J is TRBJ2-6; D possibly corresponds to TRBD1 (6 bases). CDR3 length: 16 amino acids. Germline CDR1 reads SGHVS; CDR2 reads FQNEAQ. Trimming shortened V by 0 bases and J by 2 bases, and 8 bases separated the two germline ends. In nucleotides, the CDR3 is TGTGCCAGCAGCTTAGCAGGGGGAACTGGGGCCAACGTCCTGACTTTC. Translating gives CASSLAGGTGANVLTF.

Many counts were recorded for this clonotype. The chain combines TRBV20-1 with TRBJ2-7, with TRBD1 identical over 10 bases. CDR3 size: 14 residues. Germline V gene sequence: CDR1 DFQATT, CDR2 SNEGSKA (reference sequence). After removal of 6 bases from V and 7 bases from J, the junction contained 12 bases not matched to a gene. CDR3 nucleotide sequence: TGCAGTGCCCCACGGGGACAGGGGACGCTAGAGCAGTACTTC. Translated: CSAPRGQGTLEQYF.

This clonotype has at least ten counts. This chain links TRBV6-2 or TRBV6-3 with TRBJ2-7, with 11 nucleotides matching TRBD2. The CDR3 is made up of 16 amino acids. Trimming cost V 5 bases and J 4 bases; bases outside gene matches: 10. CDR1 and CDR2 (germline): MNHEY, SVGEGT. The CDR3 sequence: CASSRTGTSGPYEQYF. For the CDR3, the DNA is TGTGCCAGCAGTAGAACCGGGACTAGCGGTCCTTACGAGCAGTACTTC.

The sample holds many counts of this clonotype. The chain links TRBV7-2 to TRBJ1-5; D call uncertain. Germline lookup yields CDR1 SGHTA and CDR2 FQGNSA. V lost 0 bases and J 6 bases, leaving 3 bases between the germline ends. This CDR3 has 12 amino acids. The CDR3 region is CASSLAGQPQHF. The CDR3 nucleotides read TGTGCCAGCAGCTTAGCGGGTCAGCCCCAGCATTTT.

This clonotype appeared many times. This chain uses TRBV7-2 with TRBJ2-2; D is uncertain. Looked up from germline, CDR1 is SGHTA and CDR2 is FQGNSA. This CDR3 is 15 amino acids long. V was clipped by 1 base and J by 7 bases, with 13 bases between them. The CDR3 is CASSLVDGFGGELFF. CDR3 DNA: TGTGCCAGCAGCTTAGTCGATGGGTTCGGCGGGGAGCTGTTTTTT.

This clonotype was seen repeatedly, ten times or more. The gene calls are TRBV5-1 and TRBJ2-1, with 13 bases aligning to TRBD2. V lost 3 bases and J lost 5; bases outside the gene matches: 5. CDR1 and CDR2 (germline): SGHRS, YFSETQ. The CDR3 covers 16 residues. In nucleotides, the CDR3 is TGCGCCAGCAGCTCGGGACTAGCGGGAAAGAACAATGAGCAGTTCTTC. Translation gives CASSSGLAGKNNEQFF. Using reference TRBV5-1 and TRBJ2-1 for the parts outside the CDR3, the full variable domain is KAGVTQTPRYLIKTRGQQVTLSCSPISGHRSVSWYQQTPGQGLQFLFEYFSETQRNKGNFPGRFSGRQFSNSRSEMNVSTLELGDSALYLCASSSGLAGKNNEQFFGPGTRLTVL.

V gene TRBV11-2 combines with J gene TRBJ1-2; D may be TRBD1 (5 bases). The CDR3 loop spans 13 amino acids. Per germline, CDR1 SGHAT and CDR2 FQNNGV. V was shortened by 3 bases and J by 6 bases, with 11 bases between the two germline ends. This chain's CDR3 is CASSFRWGDGYTF. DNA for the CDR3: TGTGCCAGCAGCTTCCGTTGGGGCGATGGCTACACCTTC. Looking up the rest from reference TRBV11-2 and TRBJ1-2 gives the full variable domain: EAGVAQSPRYKIIEKRQSVAFWCNPISGHATLYWYQQILGQGPKLLIQFQNNGVVDDSQLPKDRFSAERLKGVDSTLKIQPAKLEDSAVYLCASSFRWGDGYTFGSGTRLTVV.

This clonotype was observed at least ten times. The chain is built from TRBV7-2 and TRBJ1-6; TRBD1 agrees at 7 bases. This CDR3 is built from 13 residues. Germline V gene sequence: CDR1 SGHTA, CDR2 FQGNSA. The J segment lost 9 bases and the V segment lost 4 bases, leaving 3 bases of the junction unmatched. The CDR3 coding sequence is TGTGCCAGCAGCTCGACAGGGTCTTCACCCCTCCACTTT. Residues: CASSSTGSSPLHF.

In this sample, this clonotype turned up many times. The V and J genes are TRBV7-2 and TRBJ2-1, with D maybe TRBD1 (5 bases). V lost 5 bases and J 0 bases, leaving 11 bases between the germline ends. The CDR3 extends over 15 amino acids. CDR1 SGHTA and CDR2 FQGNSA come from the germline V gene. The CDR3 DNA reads TGTGCCAGCAGCAAAGACAGAGACTCCTACAATGAGCAGTTCTTC. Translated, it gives CASSKDRDSYNEQFF.